Listed below are T cell receptor beta chains from one sample, sequenced in a study of cytomegalovirus exposure and HLA in healthy donors. Data came from immunoSEQ multiplex PCR; TCRdb stores just in-frame clones and leaves some out. The table shows under 200,000 clones, with roughly 65% occurring only once. The sample consisted of PBMCs. These receptors originate from a woman under 30 in good health and CMV-seropositive. The CDR3 runs from the conserved cysteine through the conserved F or W. The order of the fields is J gene, V gene, clone size, D gene, CDR3 DNA, CDR3 protein. A D gene is named only where the DNA matches it firmly. The listing skips clone size in some rows; elsewhere it reads once, few, many or a size class.

J gene: TRBJ2-2
V gene: TRBV5-4
clone size: .
D gene: .
CDR3 DNA: TGTGCCAGCAGCTGGTCTGGAGCGGGCCCCCCCGGGGAGCTGTTTTTT
CDR3 protein: CASSWSGAGPPGELFF

J gene: TRBJ1-1
V gene: TRBV27
clone size: once
D gene: .
CDR3 DNA: TGTGCCAGCAGTTTATCGCCGACAGCGATGAACACTGAAGCTTTCTTT
CDR3 protein: CASSLSPTAMNTEAFF

J gene: TRBJ2-7
V gene: TRBV6-6
clone size: .
D gene: TRBD1
CDR3 DNA: TGTGCCAGCAGTGCGCCCGGGACAGAAGAGCAGTACTTC
CDR3 protein: CASSAPGTEEQYF

J gene: TRBJ1-1
V gene: TRBV15
clone size: .
D gene: .
CDR3 DNA: TGTGCCACCAGCAGGTTGCCAGGCCTCATGAACACTGAAGCTTTCTTT
CDR3 protein: CATSRLPGLMNTEAFF

J gene: TRBJ2-7
V gene: TRBV4-1
clone size: .
D gene: .
CDR3 DNA: TGCGCCAGCAGCCAAACGGACAGTGCAGGTTACGAGCAGTACTTC
CDR3 protein: CASSQTDSAGYEQYF

J gene: TRBJ1-1
V gene: TRBV19
clone size: .
D gene: .
CDR3 DNA: TGTGCCAGTAGTATTACAGGCTACACTGAAGCTTTCTTT
CDR3 protein: CASSITGYTEAFF

J gene: TRBJ2-7
V gene: TRBV5-1
clone size: few
D gene: TRBD1
CDR3 DNA: TGCGCCAGCAGCTTGGGGCACCGGACAGGGTTCTACGAGCAGTACTTC
CDR3 protein: CASSLGHRTGFYEQYF

J gene: TRBJ2-1
V gene: TRBV11-3
clone size: .
D gene: TRBD2
CDR3 DNA: TGTGCCAGCAGCAACGGACTAGCGGGCCGCAATGAGCAGTTCTTC
CDR3 protein: CASSNGLAGRNEQFF

J gene: TRBJ2-1
V gene: TRBV27
clone size: once
D gene: .
CDR3 DNA: TGTGCCAGCACCTTTTACTCCCCACCAATCTCCTACAATGAGCAGTTCTTC
CDR3 protein: CASTFYSPPISYNEQFF

J gene: TRBJ2-3
V gene: TRBV7-2
clone size: few
D gene: TRBD2
CDR3 DNA: TGTGCCAGCAGCTACGGACTAGCGGGGGGCACAGATACGCAGTATTTT
CDR3 protein: CASSYGLAGGTDTQYF

J gene: TRBJ2-1
V gene: TRBV5-1
clone size: few
D gene: TRBD2
CDR3 DNA: TGCGCCAGCAGCGTGGGGGAGGGGCCCTACAATGAGCAGTTCTTC
CDR3 protein: CASSVGEGPYNEQFF

J gene: TRBJ2-7
V gene: TRBV4-3
clone size: few
D gene: TRBD1
CDR3 DNA: TGCGCCAGCAGCGCCAGGGGGCGCCCCTACGAGCAGTACTTC
CDR3 protein: CASSARGRPYEQYF

J gene: TRBJ1-4
V gene: TRBV7-2
clone size: few
D gene: .
CDR3 DNA: TGTGCCAGCAGCTTAGACTTCTTTTCGACAAGGAGGAATGAAAAACTGTTTTTT
CDR3 protein: CASSLDFFSTRRNEKLFF

J gene: TRBJ1-1
V gene: TRBV7-9
clone size: .
D gene: .
CDR3 DNA: TGTGCCAGCAGCTTGACAGAGAACACTGAAGCTTTCTTT
CDR3 protein: CASSLTENTEAFF

J gene: TRBJ1-1
V gene: TRBV5-1
clone size: .
D gene: .
CDR3 DNA: TGCGCCAGCAGCTTGGCACTTCAGGGGAACACTGAAGCTTTCTTT
CDR3 protein: CASSLALQGNTEAFF

J gene: TRBJ1-5
V gene: TRBV28
clone size: few
D gene: TRBD1
CDR3 DNA: TGTGCCAGCAGTTTATGGCCCGCCAGGGGGCCCAATCAGCCCCAGCATTTT
CDR3 protein: CASSLWPARGPNQPQHF

J gene: TRBJ2-7
V gene: TRBV12-5
clone size: .
D gene: TRBD1
CDR3 DNA: TGTGCTAGTGGACAACCGACAGGGGAGGAGAGTAACGAGCAGTACTTC
CDR3 protein: CASGQPTGEESNEQYF

J gene: TRBJ1-2
V gene: TRBV15
clone size: .
D gene: TRBD1
CDR3 DNA: TGTGCCACCAGCGCTAAGTTTACAGGGGAGAATGGCTACACCTTC
CDR3 protein: CATSAKFTGENGYTF

J gene: TRBJ2-7
V gene: TRBV6-1
clone size: .
D gene: .
CDR3 DNA: TGTGCCAGCAGTGCGGACTTCCTTCCAGGCGAGCAGTACTTC
CDR3 protein: CASSADFLPGEQYF

J gene: TRBJ1-2
V gene: TRBV2
clone size: .
D gene: .
CDR3 DNA: TGTGCCAGCAGGCGGACACCGGCCTATGGCTACACCTTC
CDR3 protein: CASRRTPAYGYTF

J gene: TRBJ2-2
V gene: TRBV29-1
clone size: .
D gene: .
CDR3 DNA: TGCAGCACGAGGGACACCGGGGAGCTGTTTTTT
CDR3 protein: CSTRDTGELFF

J gene: TRBJ1-2
V gene: TRBV6-4
clone size: .
D gene: TRBD1
CDR3 DNA: TGTGCCAGCAGTTCGGGACAGGGGGACTCAGGCTACACCTTC
CDR3 protein: CASSSGQGDSGYTF

J gene: TRBJ2-7
V gene: TRBV2
clone size: .
D gene: .
CDR3 DNA: TGTGCCAGCAAGGGAGATGCGAGGACCTACGAGCAGTACTTC
CDR3 protein: CASKGDARTYEQYF

J gene: TRBJ1-5
V gene: TRBV2
clone size: .
D gene: .
CDR3 DNA: TGTGCCAGCAGTGGCCCAGGAGGGGCGGATCAGCCCCAGCATTTT
CDR3 protein: CASSGPGGADQPQHF

J gene: TRBJ2-3
V gene: TRBV6-1
clone size: .
D gene: .
CDR3 DNA: TGTGCCAGCGGGTTGTGGCGAGAGGCAGATACGCAGTATTTT
CDR3 protein: CASGLWREADTQYF

J gene: TRBJ1-5
V gene: TRBV19
clone size: once
D gene: .
CDR3 DNA: TGTGCCAGTAGTATGGTTGGCAGGCCCCAGGTCCAGCATTTT
CDR3 protein: CASSMVGRPQVQHF

J gene: TRBJ2-7
V gene: TRBV4-3
clone size: .
D gene: .
CDR3 DNA: TGCGCCAGCAGCCAAGATGCGGGAACTAGACCCAGCGAGCAGTACTTC
CDR3 protein: CASSQDAGTRPSEQYF

J gene: TRBJ2-6
V gene: TRBV12-5
clone size: once
D gene: .
CDR3 DNA: TGTGCTAGTGGTTCCTATTCAGGGGCTGGGGCCAACGTCCTGACTTTC
CDR3 protein: CASGSYSGAGANVLTF

J gene: TRBJ2-5
V gene: TRBV5-6
clone size: .
D gene: .
CDR3 DNA: TGTGCCAGCAGCTTGGAACAGAACCAAGAGACCCAGTACTTC
CDR3 protein: CASSLEQNQETQYF